What follows are 20 T cell receptor beta chains derived from one specimen sequenced in a study of blood T cell repertoires in COVID-19. Only in-frame clones appear in the TCRdb table, and some are missing; sequencing was by immunoSEQ multiplex PCR. The sample consists of about 73,000 clones, 73% of them appearing once. The sample comprised peripheral blood. Receptors were obtained from a man in his sixties with acute or convalescent COVID-19.

The chain has TRBV7-3 and TRBJ2-5; 7 nucleotides match TRBD2. Germline values: CDR1 SGHTA, CDR2 FQGTGA. The CDR3 runs 14 residues. The J segment lost 1 base and the V segment lost 5 bases, leaving 4 bases of the junction unmatched. The CDR3 region has the DNA TGTGCCAGCAGCCCAACTAGCGCCCAAGAGACCCAGTACTTC. Encoded protein: CASSPTSAQETQYF.

This clone was detected many times. Other DNA variants within this sample encode the same CDR3. The genes are TRBV12-3 or TRBV12-4 and TRBJ1-1; perhaps TRBD1 as D (6 bases). V lost 5 bases, J lost 1 base, and 8 bases lay in between. There are 13 residues in the CDR3. CDR3 sequence (DNA): TGTGCCAGCAGTCTACAGGGGAACACTGAAGCTTTCTTT. It encodes CASSLQGNTEAFF.

This chain connects TRBV14 to TRBJ2-7, with 10 bases lining up with TRBD2. This CDR3 has 16 residues. Germline V gives CDR1 SGHDN, CDR2 FVKESK. V dropped 0 bases and J dropped 6; count of bases not matched to a gene: 8. The CDR3 region is CASSQERASGRREQYF. CDR3 in DNA: TGTGCCAGCAGCCAAGAAAGGGCTAGCGGGAGACGCGAGCAGTACTTC. Filled out from reference TRBV14 and TRBJ2-7, the complete variable domain reads EAGVTQFPSHSVIEKGQTVTLRCDPISGHDNLYWYRRVMGKEIKFLLHFVKESKQDESGMPNNRFLAERTGGTYSTLKVQPAELEDSGVYFCASSQERASGRREQYFGPGTRLTVT.

This clone was recorded once. The chain is built from TRBV9 and TRBJ2-1, with 9 bases lining up with TRBD2. The V and J ends lost 0 bases and 4 bases, in that order; junction bases with no gene match: 2. Germline lookup yields CDR1 SGDLS and CDR2 YYNGEE. The CDR3 runs to 15 residues. The CDR3 sequence: CASSVALAGYNEQFF. In DNA, the CDR3 is TGTGCCAGCAGCGTAGCGCTAGCGGGGTACAATGAGCAGTTCTTC.

The V and J genes are TRBV5-1 and TRBJ2-3, with 13 positions matching TRBD2. This CDR3 contains 15 residues. Losses at the gene ends were 5 bases for V and 8 bases for J; bases not matched to a gene: 8. Germline loops: CDR1 SGHRS, CDR2 YFSETQ. The CDR3 DNA is TGCGCCAGCAGATCAGGACTAGCGGGAGATAGTACGCAGTATTTT. It specifies CASRSGLAGDSTQYF.

The chain employs TRBV7-9 and TRBJ2-1; D ambiguous. This CDR3 has 15 amino acids. V lost 5 bases and J 6 bases, leaving 17 bases between the germline ends. CDR1 SEHNR and CDR2 FQNEAQ come from the germline V gene (reference sequence). CDR3 loop: CASSQVGRMPNEQFF. The CDR3 DNA sequence: TGTGCCAGCAGCCAAGTGGGCCGAATGCCCAATGAGCAGTTCTTC.

The CDR3 spells CASSQEGDLGLAGGHEQFF. CDR3 DNA: TGTGCCAGCAGCCAAGAAGGGGATTTGGGACTAGCGGGAGGCCATGAGCAGTTCTTC. The chain links TRBV14 to TRBJ2-1; 15 bases match TRBD2. Per the germline V gene, CDR1 is SGHDN and CDR2 is FVKESK. This CDR3 has 19 amino acids. V lost 0 bases, J lost 8 bases, and 11 bases stayed unmatched.

This chain uses TRBV30 with TRBJ1-4, with TRBD1 matching 10 bases. The CDR3 has 14 amino acids. Trimming at V came to 4 bases and at J to 6 bases, leaving 5 bases not matched to a gene. Germline CDR1 is GTSNPN and CDR2 is SVGIG (reference sequence). The CDR3 region has the DNA TGTGCCTGGACGACAGGGGGCTATGATGAAAAACTGTTTTTT. As protein: CAWTTGGYDEKLFF.

CDR3 region: CASSYGSSGNTIYF. CDR3 sequence (DNA): TGTGCCAGCAGTTACGGGAGCTCTGGAAACACCATATATTTT. V usage is TRBV6-6 and J usage is TRBJ1-3, with D hard to call. The V end lost 2 bases, the J end lost 0 bases, and 5 bases lay between the germline ends. The length of the CDR3 is 14 residues. The germline V gene encodes CDR1 MNHNY and CDR2 SVGAGI (reference sequence).

The V gene is TRBV19, the J gene TRBJ2-5; possible D gene TRBD1, 5 bases. V gave up 1 base and J gave up 4 bases, with 10 bases separating them. Germline loops: CDR1 LNHDA, CDR2 SQIVND (reference sequence). The CDR3 totals 14 residues. The CDR3, as DNA: TGTGCCAGTAGTATAGGTGACAGCCGAGAGACCCAGTACTTC. Its translation is CASSIGDSRETQYF.

V is TRBV5-1 and J is TRBJ1-2; possible D gene TRBD1, 6 bases. This CDR3 is built from 12 residues. Trimming stripped 4 bases from V and 6 bases from J, with 10 bases between. The germline gives CDR1 SGHRS, CDR2 YFSETQ. The CDR3 here is CASSNPGDGYTF. The CDR3 region has the DNA TGCGCCAGCAGCAATCCAGGGGATGGCTACACCTTC. Filled out from reference TRBV5-1 and TRBJ1-2, the complete variable domain reads KAGVTQTPRYLIKTRGQQVTLSCSPISGHRSVSWYQQTPGQGLQFLFEYFSETQRNKGNFPGRFSGRQFSNSRSEMNVSTLELGDSALYLCASSNPGDGYTFGSGTRLTVV.

The chain links TRBV3-1 (or the pseudogene TRBV3-2) to TRBJ1-1; no clear D. The V end was cut by 4 bases, the J end by 3 bases, with 12 bases between. CDR1 and CDR2 from the germline V gene are LGHDT and YNNKEL (reference sequence). The CDR3 spans 14 residues. This CDR3 reads CASSLPGTDTEAFF. In nucleotides, the CDR3 is TGTGCCAGCAGCCTCCCGGGTACTGACACTGAAGCTTTCTTT.

The chain employs TRBV11-1 and TRBJ2-2; 8 nucleotides agree with TRBD2. The CDR3 has 15 residues. V shed 1 base, J shed 3 bases, and the junction held 1 base outside the gene matches. The germline V gene has CDR1 SGHAT and CDR2 FQDESV (reference sequence). CDR3 loop: CASSLELADTGELFF. The CDR3 DNA reads as TGTGCCAGCAGCTTAGAACTAGCGGACACCGGGGAGCTGTTTTTT. The full variable domain, rest sourced from reference TRBV11-1 and TRBJ2-2, is EAEVAQSPRYKITEKSQAVAFWCDPISGHATLYWYRQILGQGPELLVQFQDESVVDDSQLPKDRFSAERLKGVDSTLKIQPAELGDSAMYLCASSLELADTGELFFGEGSRLTVL.

The CDR3 loop is CASSSTGTSQETQYF. DNA for the CDR3: TGCGCCAGCAGCTCTACCGGGACTTCGCAAGAGACCCAGTACTTC. The genes are TRBV5-1 and TRBJ2-5; maybe TRBD2 (6 bases). V lost 3 bases and J 2 bases, leaving 14 bases between the germline ends. Germline CDR1 is SGHRS and CDR2 is YFSETQ. The CDR3 runs to 15 residues.

This clone was seen only once. V is TRBV24-1 and J is TRBJ2-5, with 10 bases aligning to TRBD2. Germline-derived CDR1 and CDR2 are KGHDR and SFDVKD. This CDR3 spans 14 amino acids. V gave up 5 bases and J gave up 3 bases; unmatched junction bases: 2. CDR3 DNA sequence: TGTGCCACCAGTGCCCTAGCGGGAGAAGAGACCCAGTACTTC. As protein: CATSALAGEETQYF.

V gene TRBV7-8 combines with J gene TRBJ2-4, with 8 bases aligning to TRBD2. V trimming: 5 bases; J trimming: 0 bases; junction bases outside the gene matches: 6. The CDR3 is 16 residues long. Germline V gene lookup returns CDR1 SGHVS and CDR2 FQNEAQ. CDR3 DNA: TGTGCCAGCAGCCGAACTAGCGGAGGAGCCAAAAACATTCAGTACTTC. Translated, it gives CASSRTSGGAKNIQYF. Using reference TRBV7-8 and TRBJ2-4 for the parts outside the CDR3, the full variable domain is GAGVSQSPRYKVAKRGQDVALRCDPISGHVSLFWYQQALGQGPEFLTYFQNEAQLDKSGLPSDRFFAERPEGSVSTLKIQRTQQEDSAVYLCASSRTSGGAKNIQYFGAGTRLSVL.

The count of this clone is one. The chain links TRBV11-2 to TRBJ2-3; TRBD2 aligns across 11 bases. With 5 bases clipped from V and 5 bases from J, the junction kept 6 bases outside the gene matches. Germline values: CDR1 SGHAT, CDR2 FQNNGV. The CDR3 length is 15 residues. CDR3 coding DNA: TGTGCCAGCAGCCTTAGCGGGGGGGAATTAGATACGCAGTATTTT. Translated, it gives CASSLSGGELDTQYF. Using reference TRBV11-2 and TRBJ2-3 for the parts outside the CDR3, the full variable domain is EAGVAQSPRYKIIEKRQSVAFWCNPISGHATLYWYQQILGQGPKLLIQFQNNGVVDDSQLPKDRFSAERLKGVDSTLKIQPAKLEDSAVYLCASSLSGGELDTQYFGPGTRLTVL.

The genes are TRBV28 and TRBJ2-7; 9 bases are shared with TRBD2. After removal of 2 bases from V and 0 bases from J, the junction contained 2 bases not matched to a gene. Germline V gene lookup returns CDR1 MDHEN and CDR2 SYDVKM. This CDR3 has 15 amino acids. The CDR3 region has the DNA TGTGCCAGCAGTTTAGCGGGAGGGATCTCCTACGAGCAGTACTTC. Protein: CASSLAGGISYEQYF.

The rearrangement uses TRBV19 and TRBJ2-1, with D possibly matching TRBD1 (6 bases). Germline CDR1 reads LNHDA; CDR2 reads SQIVND (reference sequence). V gave up 3 bases and J gave up 0 bases, with 12 bases separating them. CDR3 size: 16 residues. The CDR3 sequence is CASSIGTRNSYNEQFF. The CDR3 bases are TGTGCCAGTAGTATCGGGACACGGAACTCCTACAATGAGCAGTTCTTC.

This clone has a single count. This chain connects TRBV4-2 to TRBJ1-3, with D possibly matching TRBD1 (6 bases). Trimming cost V 1 base and J 4 bases, with 8 bases left between them. Germline CDR1 LGHNA, CDR2 YNFKEQ. This CDR3 contains 14 residues. CDR3 region: CASSQGTAGNTIYF. For the CDR3, the DNA is TGTGCCAGCAGCCAAGGGACAGCCGGAAACACCATATATTTT.